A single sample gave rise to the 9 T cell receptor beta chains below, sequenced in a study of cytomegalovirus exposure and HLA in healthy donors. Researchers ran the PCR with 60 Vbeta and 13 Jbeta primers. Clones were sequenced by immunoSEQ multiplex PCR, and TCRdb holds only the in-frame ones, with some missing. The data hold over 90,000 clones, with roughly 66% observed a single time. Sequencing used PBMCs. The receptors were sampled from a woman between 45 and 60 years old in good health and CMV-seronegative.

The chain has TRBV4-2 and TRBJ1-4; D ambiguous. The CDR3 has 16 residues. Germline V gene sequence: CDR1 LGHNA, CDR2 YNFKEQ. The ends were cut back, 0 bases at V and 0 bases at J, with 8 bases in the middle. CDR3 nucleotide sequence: TGTGCCAGCAGCCAAGATGGCAGCGCAACTAATGAAAAACTGTTTTTT. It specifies CASSQDGSATNEKLFF.

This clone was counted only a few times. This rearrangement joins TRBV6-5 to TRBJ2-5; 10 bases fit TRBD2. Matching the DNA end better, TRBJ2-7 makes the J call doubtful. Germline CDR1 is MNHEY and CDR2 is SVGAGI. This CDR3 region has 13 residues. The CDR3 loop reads CASRLAGAYEQYF. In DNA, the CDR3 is TGTGCCAGCCGCCTAGCGGGAGCCTACGAGCAGTACTTC.

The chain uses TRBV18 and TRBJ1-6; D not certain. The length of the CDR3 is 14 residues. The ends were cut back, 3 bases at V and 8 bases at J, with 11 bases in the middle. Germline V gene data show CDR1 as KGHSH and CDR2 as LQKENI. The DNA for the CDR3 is TGTGCCAGCTCACCCGAAGCAAGAGATTCACCCCTCCACTTT. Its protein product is CASSPEARDSPLHF.

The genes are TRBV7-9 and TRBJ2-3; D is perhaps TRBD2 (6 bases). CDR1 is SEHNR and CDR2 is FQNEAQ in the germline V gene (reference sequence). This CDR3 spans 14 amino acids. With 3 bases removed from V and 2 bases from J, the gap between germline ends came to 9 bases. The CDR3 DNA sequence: TGTGCCAGCAGCTTCTCTAGCGTCACAGATACGCAGTATTTT. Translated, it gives CASSFSSVTDTQYF.

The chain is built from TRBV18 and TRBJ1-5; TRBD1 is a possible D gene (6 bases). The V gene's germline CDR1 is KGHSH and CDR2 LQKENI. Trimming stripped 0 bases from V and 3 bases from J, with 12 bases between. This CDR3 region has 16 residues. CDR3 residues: CASSPPTGGYNQPQHF. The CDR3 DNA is TGTGCCAGCTCACCACCTACGGGGGGCTACAATCAGCCCCAGCATTTT.

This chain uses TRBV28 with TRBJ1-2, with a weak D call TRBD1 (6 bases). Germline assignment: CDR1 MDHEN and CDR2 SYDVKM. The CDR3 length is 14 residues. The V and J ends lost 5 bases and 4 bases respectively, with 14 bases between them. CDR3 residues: CASSTHRVGYGYTF. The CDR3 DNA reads TGTGCCAGCAGTACCCACAGGGTTGGCTATGGCTACACCTTC.

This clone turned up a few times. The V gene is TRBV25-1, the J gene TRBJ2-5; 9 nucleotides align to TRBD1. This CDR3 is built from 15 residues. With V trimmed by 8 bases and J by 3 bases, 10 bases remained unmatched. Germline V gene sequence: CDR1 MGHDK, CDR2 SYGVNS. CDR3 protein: CASVPRTGGKETQYF. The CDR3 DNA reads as TGTGCCAGCGTACCCCGAACAGGGGGCAAAGAGACCCAGTACTTC.

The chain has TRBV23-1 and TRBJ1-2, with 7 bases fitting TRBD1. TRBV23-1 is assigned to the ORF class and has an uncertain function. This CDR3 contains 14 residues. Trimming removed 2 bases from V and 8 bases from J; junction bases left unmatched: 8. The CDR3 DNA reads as TGCGCCAGCAGTCAAGTCCGACAGGGTGGCGGCTACACCTTC. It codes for CASSQVRQGGGYTF.

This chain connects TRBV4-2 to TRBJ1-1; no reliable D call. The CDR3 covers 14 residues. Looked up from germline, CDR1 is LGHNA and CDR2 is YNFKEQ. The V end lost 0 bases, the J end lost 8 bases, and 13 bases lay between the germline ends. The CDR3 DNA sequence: TGTGCCAGCAGCCAAGATCCGGCGGGATCAGAAGCTTTCTTT. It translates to CASSQDPAGSEAFF.